The TCR beta chain described here comes from a study of T cells after yellow fever vaccination. One entry per CDR3 protein results from TCRdb running MiXCR on the 5' RACE reads. The sample records approximately 180,000 distinct CDR3 sequences, 5.5% to 8% being singletons. V lost 2 bases, J lost 10 bases, and 3 bases stayed unmatched. Germline lookup yields CDR1 SGHRS and CDR2 YFSETQ. The CDR3 contains 13 residues. The chain employs TRBV5-1 and TRBJ1-6, with 7 positions matching TRBD1. This clonotype was obtained from a man in his late teens or twenties who received the YFV17D yellow fever vaccine. The specimen was CD4+ T cells sorted from PBMCs, collected on the day of the first yellow fever vaccination. The CDR3 is CASSFDRESPLHF. CDR3 nucleotide sequence: TGCGCCAGCAGCTTCGACAGGGAGTCACCCCTCCACTTT.